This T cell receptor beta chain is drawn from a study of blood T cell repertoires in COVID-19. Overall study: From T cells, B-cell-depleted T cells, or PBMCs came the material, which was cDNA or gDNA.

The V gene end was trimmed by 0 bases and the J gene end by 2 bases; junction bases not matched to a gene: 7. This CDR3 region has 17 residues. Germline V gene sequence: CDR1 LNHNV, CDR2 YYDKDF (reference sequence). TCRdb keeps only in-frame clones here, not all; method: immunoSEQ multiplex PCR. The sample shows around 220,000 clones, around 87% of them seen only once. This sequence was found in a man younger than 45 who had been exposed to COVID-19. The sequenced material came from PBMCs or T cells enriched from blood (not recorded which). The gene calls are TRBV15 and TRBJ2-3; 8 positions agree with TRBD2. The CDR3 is CATSRERAGEATDTQYF. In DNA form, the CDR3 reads TGTGCCACCAGCAGAGAGCGAGCGGGGGAAGCCACAGATACGCAGTATTTT. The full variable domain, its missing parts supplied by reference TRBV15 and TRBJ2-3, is DAMVIQNPRYQVTQFGKPVTLSCSQTLNHNVMYWYQQKSSQAPKLLFHYYDKDFNNEADTPDNFQSRRPNTSFCFLDIRSPGLGDTAMYLCATSRERAGEATDTQYFGPGTRLTVL.